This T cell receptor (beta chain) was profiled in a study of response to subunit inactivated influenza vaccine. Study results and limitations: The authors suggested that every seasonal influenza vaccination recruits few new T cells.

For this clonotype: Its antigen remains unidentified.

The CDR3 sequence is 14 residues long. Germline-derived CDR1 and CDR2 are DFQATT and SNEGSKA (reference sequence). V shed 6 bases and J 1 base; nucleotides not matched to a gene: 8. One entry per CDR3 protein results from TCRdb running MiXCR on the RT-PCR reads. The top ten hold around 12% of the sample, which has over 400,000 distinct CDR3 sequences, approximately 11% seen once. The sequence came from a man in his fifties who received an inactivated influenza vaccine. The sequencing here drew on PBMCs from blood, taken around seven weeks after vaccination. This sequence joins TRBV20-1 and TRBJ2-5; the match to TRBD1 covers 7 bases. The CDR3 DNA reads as TGCAGTGCCCTAGAGGGGACAGCCCAAGAGACCCAGTACTTC. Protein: CSALEGTAQETQYF.